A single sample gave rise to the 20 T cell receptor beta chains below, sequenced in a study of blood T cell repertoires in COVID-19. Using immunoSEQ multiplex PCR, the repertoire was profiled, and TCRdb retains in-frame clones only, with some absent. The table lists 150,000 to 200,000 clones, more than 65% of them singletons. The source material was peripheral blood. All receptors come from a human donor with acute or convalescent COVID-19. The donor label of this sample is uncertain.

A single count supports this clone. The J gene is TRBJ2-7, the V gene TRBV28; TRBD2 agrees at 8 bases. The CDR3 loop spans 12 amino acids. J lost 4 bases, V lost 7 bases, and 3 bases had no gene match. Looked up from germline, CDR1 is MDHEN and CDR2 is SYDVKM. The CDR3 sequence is CASNSGVYEQYF. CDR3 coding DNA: TGTGCCAGCAATAGCGGGGTGTACGAGCAGTACTTC.

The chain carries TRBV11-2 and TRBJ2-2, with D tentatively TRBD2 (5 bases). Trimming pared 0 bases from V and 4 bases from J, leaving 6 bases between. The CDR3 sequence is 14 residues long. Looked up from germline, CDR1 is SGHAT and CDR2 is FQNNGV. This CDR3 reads CASSLEGGTGELFF. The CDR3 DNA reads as TGTGCCAGCAGCTTAGAAGGAGGCACCGGGGAGCTGTTTTTT.

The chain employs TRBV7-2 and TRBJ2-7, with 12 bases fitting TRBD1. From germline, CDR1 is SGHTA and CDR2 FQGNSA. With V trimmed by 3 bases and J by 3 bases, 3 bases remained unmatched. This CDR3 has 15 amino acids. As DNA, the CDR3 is TGTGCCAGCAGCTTCCGGGACAGGGGGCTCTACGAGCAGTACTTC. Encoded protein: CASSFRDRGLYEQYF. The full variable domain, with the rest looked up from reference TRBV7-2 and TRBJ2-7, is GAGVSQSPSNKVTEKGKDVELRCDPISGHTALYWYRQSLGQGLEFLIYFQGNSAPDKSGLPSDRFSAERTGGSVSTLTIQRTQQEDSAVYLCASSFRDRGLYEQYFGPGTRLTVT.

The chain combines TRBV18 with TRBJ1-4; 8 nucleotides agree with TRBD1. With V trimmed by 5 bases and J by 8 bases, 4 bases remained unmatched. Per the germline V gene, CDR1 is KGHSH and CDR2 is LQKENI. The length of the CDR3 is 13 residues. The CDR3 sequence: CASSSDRAEKLFF. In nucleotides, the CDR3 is TGTGCCAGCTCATCGGACAGGGCGGAAAAACTGTTTTTT.

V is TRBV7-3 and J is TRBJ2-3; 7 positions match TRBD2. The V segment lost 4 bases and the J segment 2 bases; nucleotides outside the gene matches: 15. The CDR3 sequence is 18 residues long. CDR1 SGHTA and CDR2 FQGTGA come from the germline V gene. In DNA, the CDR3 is TGTGCCAGCAGCTCCCTTGGTCGGGCTAGCGGCCCCACAGATACGCAGTATTTT. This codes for CASSSLGRASGPTDTQYF.

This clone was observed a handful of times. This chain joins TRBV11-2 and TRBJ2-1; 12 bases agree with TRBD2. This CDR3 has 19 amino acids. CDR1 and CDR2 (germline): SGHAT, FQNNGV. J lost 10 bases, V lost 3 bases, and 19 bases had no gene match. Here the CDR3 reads CASSFRTSGVLSRAMEQFF. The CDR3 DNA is TGTGCCAGCAGCTTCAGGACTAGCGGGGTCTTAAGTCGTGCAATGGAGCAGTTCTTC. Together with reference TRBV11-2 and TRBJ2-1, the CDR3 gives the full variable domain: EAGVAQSPRYKIIEKRQSVAFWCNPISGHATLYWYQQILGQGPKLLIQFQNNGVVDDSQLPKDRFSAERLKGVDSTLKIQPAKLEDSAVYLCASSFRTSGVLSRAMEQFFGPGTRLTVL.

In DNA, the CDR3 is TGTGCCAGCAGCTTTGGGGGGAGAATCGACGAGCAGTACTTC. Translating gives CASSFGGRIDEQYF. The genes are TRBV28 and TRBJ2-7, with TRBD2 as a possible D gene (6 bases). The V end was cut by 6 bases, the J end by 5 bases, with 17 bases between. Germline CDR1 MDHEN, CDR2 SYDVKM. The CDR3 contains 14 residues.

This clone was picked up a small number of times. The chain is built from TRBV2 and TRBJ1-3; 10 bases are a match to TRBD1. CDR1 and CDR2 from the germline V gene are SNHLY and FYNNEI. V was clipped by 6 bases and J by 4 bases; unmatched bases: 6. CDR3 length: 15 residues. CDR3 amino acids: CASSPTGQGGNTIYF. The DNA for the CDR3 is TGTGCCAGCAGCCCTACGGGACAGGGGGGAAACACCATATATTTT.

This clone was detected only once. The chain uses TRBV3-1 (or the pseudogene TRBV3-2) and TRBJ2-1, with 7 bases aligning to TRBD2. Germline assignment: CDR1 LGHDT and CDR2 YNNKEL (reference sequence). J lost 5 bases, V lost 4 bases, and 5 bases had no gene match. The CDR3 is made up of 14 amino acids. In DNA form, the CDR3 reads TGTGCCAGCAGCCCCGGGACTATTCACAATGAGCAGTTCTTC. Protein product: CASSPGTIHNEQFF.

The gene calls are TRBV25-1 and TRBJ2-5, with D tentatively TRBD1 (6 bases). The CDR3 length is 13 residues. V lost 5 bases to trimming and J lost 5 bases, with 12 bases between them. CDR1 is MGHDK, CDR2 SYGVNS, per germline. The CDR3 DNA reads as TGTGCCAGCAGTTTAACAGGGTTGGAGACCCAGTACTTC. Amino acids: CASSLTGLETQYF.

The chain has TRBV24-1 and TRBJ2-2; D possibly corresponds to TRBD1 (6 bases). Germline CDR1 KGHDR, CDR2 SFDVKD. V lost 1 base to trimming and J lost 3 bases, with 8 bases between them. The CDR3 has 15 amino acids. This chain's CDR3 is CATSDFEGDTGELFF. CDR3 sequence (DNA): TGTGCCACCAGTGATTTTGAGGGGGACACCGGGGAGCTGTTTTTT.

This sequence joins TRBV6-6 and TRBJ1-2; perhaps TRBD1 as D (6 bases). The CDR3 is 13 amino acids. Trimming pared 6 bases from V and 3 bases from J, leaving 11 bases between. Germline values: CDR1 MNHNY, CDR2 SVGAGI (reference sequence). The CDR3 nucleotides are TGTGCCAGCAGACCGGACAGTCACTATGGCTACACCTTC. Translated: CASRPDSHYGYTF.

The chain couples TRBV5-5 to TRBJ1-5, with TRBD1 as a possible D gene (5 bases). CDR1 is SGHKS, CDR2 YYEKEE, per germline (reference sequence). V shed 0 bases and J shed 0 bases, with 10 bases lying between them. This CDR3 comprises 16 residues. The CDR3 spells CASSLAQVTSNQPQHF. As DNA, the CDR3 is TGTGCCAGCAGCTTGGCACAGGTAACTAGCAATCAGCCCCAGCATTTT.

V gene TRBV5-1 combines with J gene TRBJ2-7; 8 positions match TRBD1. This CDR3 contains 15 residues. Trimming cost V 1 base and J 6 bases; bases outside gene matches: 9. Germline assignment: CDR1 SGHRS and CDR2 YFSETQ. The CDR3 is CASSLQTGGIGEQYF. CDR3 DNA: TGCGCCAGCAGCTTGCAAACAGGGGGTATCGGCGAGCAGTACTTC.

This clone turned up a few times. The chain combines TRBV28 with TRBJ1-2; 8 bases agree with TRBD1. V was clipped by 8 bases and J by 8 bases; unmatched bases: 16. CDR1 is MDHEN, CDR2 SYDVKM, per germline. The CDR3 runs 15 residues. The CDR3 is CASASAGPDRDGYTF. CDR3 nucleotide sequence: TGTGCCAGCGCCTCAGCGGGCCCGGACAGGGACGGCTACACCTTC.

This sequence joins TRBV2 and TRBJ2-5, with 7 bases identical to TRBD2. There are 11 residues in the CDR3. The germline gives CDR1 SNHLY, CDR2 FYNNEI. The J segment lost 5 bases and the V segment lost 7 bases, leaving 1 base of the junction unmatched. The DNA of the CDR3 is TGTGCCAGCATGGGGGGGGAGACCCAGTACTTC. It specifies CASMGGETQYF.

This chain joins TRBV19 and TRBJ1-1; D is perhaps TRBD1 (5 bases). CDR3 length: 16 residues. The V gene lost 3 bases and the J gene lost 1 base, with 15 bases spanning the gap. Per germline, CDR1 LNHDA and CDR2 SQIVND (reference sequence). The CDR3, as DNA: TGTGCCAGTAGTATGTTGACAGCACCCGGGAACACTGAAGCTTTCTTT. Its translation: CASSMLTAPGNTEAFF.

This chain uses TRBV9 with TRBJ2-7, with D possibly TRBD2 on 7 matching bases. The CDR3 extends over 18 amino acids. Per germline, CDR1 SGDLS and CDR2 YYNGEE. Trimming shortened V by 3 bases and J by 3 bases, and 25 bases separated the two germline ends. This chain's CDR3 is CASSETISGASGYYEQYF. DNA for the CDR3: TGTGCCAGCAGCGAGACTATTTCGGGGGCTAGCGGATACTACGAGCAGTACTTC.

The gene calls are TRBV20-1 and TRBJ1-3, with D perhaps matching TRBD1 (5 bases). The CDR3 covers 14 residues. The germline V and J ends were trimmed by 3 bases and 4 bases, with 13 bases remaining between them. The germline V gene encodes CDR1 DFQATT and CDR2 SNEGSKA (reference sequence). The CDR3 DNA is TGCAGTGCTAGTGTCGGGGCGGGGGGAAACACCATATATTTT. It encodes CSASVGAGGNTIYF.

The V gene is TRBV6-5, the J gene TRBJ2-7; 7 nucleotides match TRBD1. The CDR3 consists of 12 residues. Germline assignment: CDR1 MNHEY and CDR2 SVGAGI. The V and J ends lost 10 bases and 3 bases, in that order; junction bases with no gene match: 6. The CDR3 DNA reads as TGTGCCACCCGACAGGGTCTCTACGAGCAGTACTTC. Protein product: CATRQGLYEQYF.